This T cell receptor (beta chain) emerged from a study of cytomegalovirus exposure and HLA in healthy donors. CDR3 length: 15 amino acids. Per the germline V gene, CDR1 is SGDLS and CDR2 is YYNGEE. Trimming stripped 3 bases from V and 7 bases from J, with 19 bases between. The PCR used 60 Vbeta and 13 Jbeta primers. The method was immunoSEQ multiplex PCR; TCRdb's version includes in-frame clones alone and lacks a portion of them. The table lists about 94,000 clones, less than 80% of them singletons. The sequenced sample consisted of PBMCs. The V gene is TRBV9, the J gene TRBJ1-1, with D perhaps TRBD1 (6 bases). The sequence was obtained from a male donor in good health and CMV-seronegative. The CDR3 bases are TGTGCCAGCAGCGAAACCGGGACACTGAATGGTGAAGCTTTCTTT. Amino acid sequence: CASSETGTLNGEAFF.